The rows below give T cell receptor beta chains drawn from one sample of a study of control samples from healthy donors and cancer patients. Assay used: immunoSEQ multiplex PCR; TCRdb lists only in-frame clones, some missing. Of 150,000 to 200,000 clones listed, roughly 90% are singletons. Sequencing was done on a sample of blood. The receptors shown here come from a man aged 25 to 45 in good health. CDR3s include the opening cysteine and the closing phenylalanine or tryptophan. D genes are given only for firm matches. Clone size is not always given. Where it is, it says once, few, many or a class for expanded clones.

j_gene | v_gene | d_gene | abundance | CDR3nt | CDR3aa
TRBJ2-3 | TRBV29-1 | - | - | TGCAGCGTTGAGCGGCAGGTACGAGATACGCAGTATTTT | CSVERQVRDTQYF
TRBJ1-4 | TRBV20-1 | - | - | TGCAGTGCCTCCAATGAAAAACTGTTTTTT | CSASNEKLFF
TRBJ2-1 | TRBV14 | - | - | TGTGCCAGCACCCCGCAGCAGGGTGAGCAGTTCTTC | CASTPQQGEQFF
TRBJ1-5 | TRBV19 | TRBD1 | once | TGTGCCAGCCATTCAACGGACAGGGGAGTAAAGCAGCCCCAGCATTTT | CASHSTDRGVKQPQHF
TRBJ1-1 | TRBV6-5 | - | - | TGTGCCAGCACCTCTGGGAACACTGAAGCTTTCTTT | CASTSGNTEAFF
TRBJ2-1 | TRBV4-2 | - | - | TGTGCCAGCAAGGGGCAGGCCCTTGAGCAGTTCTTC | CASKGQALEQFF
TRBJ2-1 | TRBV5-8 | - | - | TGTGCCAGCAGCTCCAAAGGGACCCTCTACAATGAGCAGTTCTTC | CASSSKGTLYNEQFF
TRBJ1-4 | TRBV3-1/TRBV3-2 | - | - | TGTGCCAGCAGCCCCGACCTGGGGAGGGGAGTCGGCAAACTGTTTTTT | CASSPDLGRGVGKLFF
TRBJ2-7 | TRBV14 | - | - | TGTGCCAGCACCAGTCAGGGGGACTTCGAGCAGTACTTC | CASTSQGDFEQYF
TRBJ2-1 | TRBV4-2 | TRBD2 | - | TGTGCCAGCAGCGTTGGACTAGCGGGTGCCTCCTACAATGAGCAGTTCTTC | CASSVGLAGASYNEQFF
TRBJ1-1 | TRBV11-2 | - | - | TGTGCCAGCAGCTCCGTCCGGGGGTCGAACACTGAAGCTTTCTTT | CASSSVRGSNTEAFF
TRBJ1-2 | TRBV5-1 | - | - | TGCGCCAGCAGCCCGTCCGATAGAGGCTATGGCTACACCTTC | CASSPSDRGYGYTF
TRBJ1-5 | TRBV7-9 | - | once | TGTGCCAGCAGCTTAACTAGCAATCAGCCCCAGCATTTT | CASSLTSNQPQHF
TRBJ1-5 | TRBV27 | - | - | TGTGCCAGCAGTTTATTTACAGGCGGAATTGTGGATCAGCCCCAGCATTTT | CASSLFTGGIVDQPQHF
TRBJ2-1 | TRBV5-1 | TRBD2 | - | TGCGCCAGCAGCACAGCTAGCGGGGGCTACAATGAGCAGTTCTTC | CASSTASGGYNEQFF
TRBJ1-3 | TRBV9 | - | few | TGTGCCAGCAGCGTCGGGGGCAGCCCTGGGTTCTCTGGAAACACCATATATTTT | CASSVGGSPGFSGNTIYF
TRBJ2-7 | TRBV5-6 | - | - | TGTGCCAGCAGCTCCGGGCGGGGATCCTACGAGCAGTACTTC | CASSSGRGSYEQYF